The clone carrying this T cell receptor beta chain has more than one count but fewer than ten. What it binds is unknown. The authors reverse transcribed all of the isolated RNA, so sequencing captured expressed TCRB transcripts. Produced via immunoSEQ multiplex PCR; TCRdb's table is partial and in-frame only. The repertoire holds 150,000 to 170,000 clones, with 10% as singletons. CDR1 and CDR2 (germline): SQVTM, ANQGSEA. The V segment lost 4 bases and the J segment 8 bases; nucleotides outside the gene matches: 8. This CDR3 is built from 14 residues. These data belong to a study of beta chain features in type 1 diabetes. Study-wide results and limits: In type 1 diabetes patients, VDJ junctions had fewer insertions; deletions at these junctions were more frequent. Significant though moderate, a shortening of TCRB CDR3s appeared in all four CD4+ subsets of Type 1 diabetes patients.

The chain employs TRBV29-1 and TRBJ1-2, with TRBD1 identical over 12 bases. Sequenced: central memory CD4+ T cells from blood. This TCR was recovered from a man in his thirties or forties with type 1 diabetes. The CDR3 loop reads CSVGSGQGAQGYTF. In nucleotides, the CDR3 is TGCAGCGTTGGGTCGGGACAGGGGGCGCAAGGCTACACCTTC.